This TCR beta chain was sequenced for a study of T cells after yellow fever vaccination. Trimming took off 1 base at V and 4 bases at J, with 5 bases between the two ends. This CDR3 is 13 amino acids long. Germline-derived CDR1 and CDR2 are LGHDT and YNNKEL (reference sequence). Each CDR3 protein gets one entry after TCRdb re-called the 5' RACE reads with MiXCR. The sample consists of some 500,000 distinct CDR3 sequences, roughly 14% of them appearing once. This clonotype has more than one count but fewer than ten. Source: PBMCs, taken on the day of the yellow fever booster vaccination. The V call is TRBV3-1, the J call TRBJ1-3; D not certain. This TCR derives from a man aged 25 to 40 who received the YFV17D yellow fever vaccine. CDR3 nucleotides: TGTGCCAGCAGCCAAGTCGGCGGAAACACCATATATTTT. Protein product: CASSQVGGNTIYF.